Sequencing of this T cell receptor beta chain was carried out in a study of HIV-infected patients and healthy controls. One entry per CDR3 protein results from TCRdb running MiXCR on the 5' RACE reads. The repertoire includes almost 65,000 distinct CDR3 sequences, over 15% of them detected once, and approximately 1.5% sits in the top ten. The CDR3 consists of 12 residues. The V gene's germline CDR1 is SGHRS and CDR2 YFSETQ. Trimming shortened V by 4 bases and J by 7 bases, and 11 bases separated the two germline ends. This clonotype has a handful of counts. The source of this sequence is a human donor in good health. V and J are TRBV5-1 and TRBJ1-1; possible D gene TRBD1, 5 bases. Sequenced: CD4+ T cells from blood. Here the CDR3 reads CASSLQDGEAFF. CDR3 nucleotides: TGCGCCAGCAGCCTACAGGACGGTGAAGCTTTCTTT.